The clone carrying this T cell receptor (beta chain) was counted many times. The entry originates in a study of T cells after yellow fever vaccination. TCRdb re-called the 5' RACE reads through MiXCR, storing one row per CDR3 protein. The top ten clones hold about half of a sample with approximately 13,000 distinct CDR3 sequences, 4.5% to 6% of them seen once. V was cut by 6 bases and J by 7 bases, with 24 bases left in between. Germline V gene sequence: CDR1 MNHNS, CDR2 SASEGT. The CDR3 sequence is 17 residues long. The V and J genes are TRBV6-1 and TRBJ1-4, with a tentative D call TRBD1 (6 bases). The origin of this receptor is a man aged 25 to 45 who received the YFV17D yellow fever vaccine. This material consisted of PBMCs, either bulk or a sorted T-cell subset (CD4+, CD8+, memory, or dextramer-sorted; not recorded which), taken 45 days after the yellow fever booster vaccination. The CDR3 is CASRDRDKDLWGEKLFF. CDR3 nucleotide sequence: TGTGCCAGCAGGGACCGGGACAAAGACTTATGGGGTGAAAAACTGTTTTTT.